This is a list of T cell receptor beta chains from one sample in a study of T cell changes during pregnancy in multiple sclerosis. Repertoires were generated with immunoSEQ multiplex PCR, while TCRdb's copy carries only in-frame clones and drops some. This sample carries about 72,000 clones, 91% of them seen once, and the ten largest clones take around 0.75%. The sample consisted of peripheral blood, taken in the third trimester of pregnancy. The receptors shown here come from a female donor in good health, enrolled as a control in a pregnancy study. CDR3s include the opening cysteine and the closing phenylalanine or tryptophan. D genes are given only for firm matches. Not all rows give a size; the values are once, few, many and, for expanded clones, a class.

j_call	cdr3_length	clone_size	d_call	v_call	cdr3_nt	cdr3_aa
TRBJ1-6	15	NA	TRBD1	TRBV11-2	TGTGCCAGCAGCTTAGGAACAGGGGAAAGTTCACCCCTCCACTTT	CASSLGTGESSPLHF
TRBJ1-5	16	NA	NA	TRBV7-2	TGTGCCAGCAGCTTATTTGGAGTAAAGAACAATCAGCCCCAGCATTTT	CASSLFGVKNNQPQHF
TRBJ2-4	15	NA	TRBD1	TRBV2	TGTGCCAGCAGTCGACAGGGCGCGGCCAAAAACATTCAGTACTTC	CASSRQGAAKNIQYF
TRBJ1-4	17	NA	TRBD1	TRBV6-1	TGTGCCAGCAGTGAGCGGGACAGGGGCCCGCTGTGGGGAAAACTGTTTTTT	CASSERDRGPLWGKLFF
TRBJ1-2	16	NA	TRBD1	TRBV15	TGTGCCACCAGCAGGCAAAGGACAGGGGTTAGCTATGGCTACACCTTC	CATSRQRTGVSYGYTF
TRBJ1-2	13	NA	NA	TRBV10-3	TGTGCCATCAGGCCCCCCTCCGGGGATGGCTACACCTTC	CAIRPPSGDGYTF
TRBJ2-1	17	NA	TRBD2	TRBV4-3	TGCGCCAGCAGCCAACCTGAATATAGCGGGCCTGGCAATGAGCAGTTCTTC	CASSQPEYSGPGNEQFF
TRBJ1-4	16	once	NA	TRBV5-4	TGTGCCAGCAGCTTGGTAGGGGCCACAACTAATGAAAAACTGTTTTTT	CASSLVGATTNEKLFF
TRBJ1-4	15	NA	NA	TRBV28	TGTGCCAGCAGCTCAAGCGACGAAAGTAATGAAAAACTGTTTTTT	CASSSSDESNEKLFF
TRBJ1-2	17	NA	NA	TRBV19	TGTGCCAGTAGTATGGCCATTACACTGACAGCGAACTATGGCTACACCTTC	CASSMAITLTANYGYTF
TRBJ2-5	17	NA	TRBD2	TRBV5-1	TGCGCCAGCAGCCCGCGGACTAGCGGGAGGGCCGGGGAGACCCAGTACTTC	CASSPRTSGRAGETQYF
TRBJ2-3	14	NA	TRBD2	TRBV29-1	TGCAGCGTTGTAGCGGGAGGGGGGGGAGATACGCAGTATTTT	CSVVAGGGGDTQYF
TRBJ1-1	13	NA	NA	TRBV5-1	TGCGCCAGTTCTCCAACTCTGAACACTGAAGCTTTCTTT	CASSPTLNTEAFF
TRBJ2-7	11	NA	NA	TRBV11-2	TGTGCCAGCGGCCAAGCCTACGAGCAGTACTTC	CASGQAYEQYF
TRBJ2-5	15	NA	TRBD1	TRBV15	TGTGCCACCAGCAGGATGACAGGGGGCTGGGAGACCCAGTACTTC	CATSRMTGGWETQYF
TRBJ1-2	15	NA	NA	TRBV5-1	TGCGCCAGCAGTCGCGAGGACAGTATTAATGGGGGCTACACCTTC	CASSREDSINGGYTF
TRBJ2-7	13	NA	NA	TRBV19	TGTGCCAGTAAGGACTCAACTTTATACGAGCAGTACTTC	CASKDSTLYEQYF
TRBJ2-4	16	NA	TRBD1	TRBV5-8	TGTGCCAGCAGCTACCGGGACAGGGGTCCGAAAAACATTCAGTACTTC	CASSYRDRGPKNIQYF
TRBJ2-7	16	NA	NA	TRBV19	TGTGCCAGTAGTCACCCCGGGAGCGCTAGCTCCTACGAGCAGTACTTC	CASSHPGSASSYEQYF
TRBJ1-4	14	NA	TRBD1	TRBV19	TGTGCCAGTAGAGACAGGGGGCGCGGTGAAAAACTGTTTTTT	CASRDRGRGEKLFF
TRBJ2-7	14	NA	TRBD1	TRBV7-6	TGTGCCAGCAGCCCGACAGGGATGTCCTACGAGCAGTACTTC	CASSPTGMSYEQYF
TRBJ2-7	14	NA	NA	TRBV29-1	TGCAGCGTTGTACTAGGTACGGAGACCTACGAGCAGTACTTC	CSVVLGTETYEQYF
TRBJ1-2	17	NA	TRBD1	TRBV7-2	TGTGCCAGCAGCATCCCCAGGGGGCGGACTTCTAACTATGGCTACACCTTC	CASSIPRGRTSNYGYTF
TRBJ1-1	14	NA	NA	TRBV19	TGTGCCAGTAGTATTAGGGGTTGGAGCACTGAAGCTTTCTTT	CASSIRGWSTEAFF
TRBJ1-2	14	NA	NA	TRBV7-9	TGTGCCAGCAGTCAAAACCGGGACATAGGGGGCTACACCTTC	CASSQNRDIGGYTF
TRBJ2-3	17	NA	TRBD2	TRBV7-2	TGTGCCAGCAGCCCACCAGGACTAGCGGGGGGCGCAGATACGCAGTATTTT	CASSPPGLAGGADTQYF
TRBJ2-3	14	NA	NA	TRBV5-1	TGCGCCAGCAGCTTCGGCGGGGCGGGGGATACGCAGTATTTT	CASSFGGAGDTQYF
TRBJ2-7	14	NA	NA	TRBV6-5	TGTGCCAGCAGAACTAGCTTTACTTCCTACGAGCAGTACTTC	CASRTSFTSYEQYF
TRBJ1-4	14	NA	NA	TRBV19	TGTGCCAGTAGCGCCACCCCGGACAGCGAAAAACTGTTTTTT	CASSATPDSEKLFF
TRBJ2-1	17	once	TRBD2	TRBV30	TGTGCCTGGACTCTGGGGCTAGCGGGAATCAGGGGCAATGAGCAGTTCTTC	CAWTLGLAGIRGNEQFF
TRBJ2-7	13	NA	NA	TRBV28	TGTGCCAGCAGGTGGACAGTTTCCTACGAGCAGTACTTC	CASRWTVSYEQYF
TRBJ2-7	12	NA	TRBD2	TRBV2	TGTGCCAGCAGTGGGACTAGCTACGAGCAGTACTTC	CASSGTSYEQYF
TRBJ2-2	15	NA	NA	TRBV19	TGTGCCAGTAGTATGAGTGAGTACGTGAGCGGGGAGCTGTTTTTT	CASSMSEYVSGELFF
TRBJ1-2	14	NA	TRBD1	TRBV7-8	TGTGCCAGCAGCTCCAGGGGGCAGTCCTATGGCTACACCTTC	CASSSRGQSYGYTF
TRBJ2-1	14	NA	TRBD2	TRBV7-9	TGTGCCAGCAACCTACCGGGACTAGCCAATGAGCAGTTCTTC	CASNLPGLANEQFF